Listed here are 8 T cell receptor beta chains from one sample, sequenced in a study of graft-versus-host responses after intestinal transplantation. Antigen specificity for these receptors is unknown. Some clones are missing from TCRdb's copy, which holds only in-frame ones; the method was immunoSEQ multiplex PCR. The sample includes 90,000 to 130,000 clones, roughly 92% of them seen just once. The specimen comprised unstimulated CD4+ T cells sorted from spleen or lymph node cells, sampled before transplant. These receptors came from a human donor who was the organ donor for an intestinal transplant.

The chain joins TRBV19 to TRBJ2-7, with unresolved D. Germline assignment: CDR1 LNHDA and CDR2 SQIVND (reference sequence). This CDR3 comprises 12 residues. Trimming cost V 3 bases and J 3 bases, with 6 bases left between them. CDR3 nucleotide sequence: TGTGCCAGTAGTATTAGAGGCTACGAGCAGTACTTC. This codes for CASSIRGYEQYF.

V usage is TRBV19 and J usage is TRBJ2-1; 9 bases are a match to TRBD2. The CDR3 consists of 14 residues. Germline CDR1 reads LNHDA; CDR2 reads SQIVND (reference sequence). The V segment lost 7 bases and the J segment 6 bases; nucleotides outside the gene matches: 7. The CDR3, as DNA: TGTGCCAGTAAGTCGGGACTAGCTGTCAATGAGCAGTTCTTC. Its translation is CASKSGLAVNEQFF.

This sequence joins TRBV18 and TRBJ2-3, with unresolved D. Trimming removed 3 bases at V and 5 bases at J, with 12 bases between. Germline assignment: CDR1 KGHSH and CDR2 LQKENI. This CDR3 comprises 14 residues. The CDR3 here is CASSPLVPGDTQYF. CDR3 coding DNA: TGTGCCAGCTCACCTTTGGTACCCGGAGATACGCAGTATTTT.

V and J are TRBV5-1 and TRBJ2-2; D is uncertain. Trimming cost V 4 bases and J 4 bases, with 14 bases left between them. CDR1 SGHRS and CDR2 YFSETQ come from the germline V gene. The CDR3 extends over 15 amino acids. In nucleotides, the CDR3 is TGCGCCAGCAGCGCGGACGGCCCGGGCACCGGGGAGCTGTTTTTT. Translated, it gives CASSADGPGTGELFF.

This chain links TRBV6-6 with TRBJ2-1; 10 nucleotides line up with TRBD2. Trimming removed 2 bases from V and 2 bases from J; junction bases left unmatched: 3. The CDR3 spans 16 residues. Per germline, CDR1 MNHNY and CDR2 SVGAGI (reference sequence). The CDR3 coding sequence is TGTGCCAGCAGTTACGCAGCGGGAGGGACCTACAATGAGCAGTTCTTC. This translates into CASSYAAGGTYNEQFF.

The rearrangement joins TRBV27 to TRBJ1-2, with TRBD1 matching over 10 bases. The V segment lost 5 bases and the J segment 8 bases; nucleotides outside the gene matches: 8. Germline values: CDR1 MNHEY, CDR2 SMNVEV (reference sequence). The CDR3 sequence is 14 residues long. DNA of the CDR3: TGTGCCAGCAGTCTCGGGACAGGGGCACGCGGCTACACCTTC. Its protein is CASSLGTGARGYTF.

The genes are TRBV9 and TRBJ2-6; D is undetermined. Trimming removed 9 bases at V and 0 bases at J, with 16 bases between. Germline-derived CDR1 and CDR2 are SGDLS and YYNGEE. The CDR3 extends over 16 amino acids. CDR3 residues: CATTLRASSGANVLTF. The CDR3 DNA follows: TGTGCCACCACCCTTCGGGCCAGCTCTGGGGCCAACGTCCTGACTTTC.

This rearrangement joins TRBV6-6 to TRBJ2-7; perhaps TRBD2 as D (5 bases). CDR1 is MNHNY and CDR2 is SVGAGI in the germline V gene (reference sequence). This CDR3 spans 15 amino acids. Trimming pared 2 bases from V and 5 bases from J, leaving 16 bases between. Here the CDR3 reads CASSYARGRGHEQYF. The CDR3 DNA sequence: TGTGCCAGCAGTTACGCTCGGGGAAGAGGGCACGAGCAGTACTTC.